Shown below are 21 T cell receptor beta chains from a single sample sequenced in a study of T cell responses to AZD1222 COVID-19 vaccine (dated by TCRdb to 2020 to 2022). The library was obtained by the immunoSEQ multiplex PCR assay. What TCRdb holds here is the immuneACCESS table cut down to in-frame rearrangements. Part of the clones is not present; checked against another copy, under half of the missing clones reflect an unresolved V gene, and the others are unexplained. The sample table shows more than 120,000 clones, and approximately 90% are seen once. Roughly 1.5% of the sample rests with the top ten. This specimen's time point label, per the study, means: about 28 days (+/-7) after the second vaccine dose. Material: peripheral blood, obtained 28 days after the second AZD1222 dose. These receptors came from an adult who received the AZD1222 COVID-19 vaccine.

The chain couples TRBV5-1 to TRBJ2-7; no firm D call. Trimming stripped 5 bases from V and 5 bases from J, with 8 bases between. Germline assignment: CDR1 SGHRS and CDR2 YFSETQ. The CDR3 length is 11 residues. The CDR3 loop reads CASRQSDEQYF. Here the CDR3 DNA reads TGCGCCAGCAGACAGTCCGACGAGCAGTACTTC.

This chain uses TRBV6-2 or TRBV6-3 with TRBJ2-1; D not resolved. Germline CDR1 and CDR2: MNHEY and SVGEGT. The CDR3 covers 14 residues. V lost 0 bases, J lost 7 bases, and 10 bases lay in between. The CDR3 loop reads CASSYSPSTNEQFF. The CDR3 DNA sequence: TGTGCCAGCAGTTACTCACCGTCCACTAATGAGCAGTTCTTC.

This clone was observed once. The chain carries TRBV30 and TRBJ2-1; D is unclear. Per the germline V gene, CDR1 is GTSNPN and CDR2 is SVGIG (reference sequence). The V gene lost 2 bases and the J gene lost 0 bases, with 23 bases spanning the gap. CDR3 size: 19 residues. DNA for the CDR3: TGTGCCTGGAGTCCCCTACCCCTCCGCTCACAGAGCTCCTACAATGAGCAGTTCTTC. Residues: CAWSPLPLRSQSSYNEQFF.

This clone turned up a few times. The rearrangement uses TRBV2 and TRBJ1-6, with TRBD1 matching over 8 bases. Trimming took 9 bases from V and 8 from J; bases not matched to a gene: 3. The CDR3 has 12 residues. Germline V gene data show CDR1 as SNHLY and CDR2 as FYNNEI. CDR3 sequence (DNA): TGTGCCAGACAGGGGGAGGATTCACCCCTCCACTTT. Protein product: CARQGEDSPLHF.

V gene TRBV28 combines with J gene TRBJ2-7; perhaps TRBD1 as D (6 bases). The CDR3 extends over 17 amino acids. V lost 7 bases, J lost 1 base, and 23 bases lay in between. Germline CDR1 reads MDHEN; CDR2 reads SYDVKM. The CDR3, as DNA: TGTGCCAGCACCGATTTCCCCCCTCGGGACAAATCCTACGAGCAGTACTTC. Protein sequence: CASTDFPPRDKSYEQYF.

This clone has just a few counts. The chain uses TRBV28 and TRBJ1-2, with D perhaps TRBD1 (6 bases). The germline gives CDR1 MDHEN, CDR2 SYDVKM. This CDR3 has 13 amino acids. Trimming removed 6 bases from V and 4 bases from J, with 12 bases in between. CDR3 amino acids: CASSPRQAYGYTF. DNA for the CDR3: TGTGCCAGCAGCCCCAGACAGGCCTATGGCTACACCTTC.

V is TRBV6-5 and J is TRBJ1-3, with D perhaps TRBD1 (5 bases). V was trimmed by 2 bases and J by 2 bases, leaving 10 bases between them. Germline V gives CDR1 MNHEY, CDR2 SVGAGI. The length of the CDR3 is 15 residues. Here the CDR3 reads CASSYGQGTGNTIYF. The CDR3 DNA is TGTGCCAGCAGTTACGGGCAGGGAACTGGAAACACCATATATTTT.

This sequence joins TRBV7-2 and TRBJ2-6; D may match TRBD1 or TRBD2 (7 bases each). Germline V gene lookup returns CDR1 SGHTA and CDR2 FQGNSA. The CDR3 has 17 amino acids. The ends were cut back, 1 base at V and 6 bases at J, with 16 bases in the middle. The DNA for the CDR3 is TGTGCCAGCAGCTTAGTAGGGGGGGGACAGATGGCCAACGTCCTGACTTTC. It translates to CASSLVGGGQMANVLTF.

The CDR3 nucleotides read TGTGCCAGCAGCGGTCCACTGCTTATGGGGGAGCAGTTCTTC. Translating it yields CASSGPLLMGEQFF. The chain has TRBV7-9 and TRBJ2-1; the D is unclear. The CDR3 is made up of 14 amino acids. The germline V gene has CDR1 SEHNR and CDR2 FQNEAQ (reference sequence). The V end lost 5 bases, the J end lost 10 bases, and 18 bases lay between the germline ends.

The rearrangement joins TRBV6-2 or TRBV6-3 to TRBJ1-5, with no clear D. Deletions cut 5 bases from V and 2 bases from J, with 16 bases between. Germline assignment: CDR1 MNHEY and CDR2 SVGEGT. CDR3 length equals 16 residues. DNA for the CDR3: TGTGCCAGCAGTCCCAACACCTTTTTGGGCAATCAGCCCCAGCATTTT. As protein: CASSPNTFLGNQPQHF.

The CDR3 protein is CASSPRLAVEQFF. CDR3 in DNA: TGTGCCAGCAGCCCCCGACTAGCAGTTGAGCAGTTCTTC. This chain uses TRBV11-3 with TRBJ2-1; 7 bases align to TRBD2. J lost 9 bases, V lost 5 bases, and 7 bases had no gene match. The V gene's germline CDR1 is SGHNT and CDR2 YENEEA. CDR3 length: 13 residues.

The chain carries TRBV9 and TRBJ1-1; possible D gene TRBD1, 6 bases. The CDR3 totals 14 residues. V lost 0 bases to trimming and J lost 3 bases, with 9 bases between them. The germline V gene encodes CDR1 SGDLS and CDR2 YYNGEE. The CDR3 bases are TGTGCCAGCAGCGTAGTATCAGGGGACACTGAAGCTTTCTTT. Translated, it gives CASSVVSGDTEAFF.

The CDR3 reads CASSEVFGGGWGTDTQYF. CDR3 nucleotides: TGTGCCAGCAGTGAAGTATTTGGGGGGGGTTGGGGCACAGATACGCAGTATTTT. This rearrangement joins TRBV6-1 to TRBJ2-3, with 7 bases identical to TRBD2. The V segment lost 1 base and the J segment 1 base; nucleotides outside the gene matches: 11. The CDR3 consists of 18 residues. Germline CDR1 is MNHNS and CDR2 is SASEGT.

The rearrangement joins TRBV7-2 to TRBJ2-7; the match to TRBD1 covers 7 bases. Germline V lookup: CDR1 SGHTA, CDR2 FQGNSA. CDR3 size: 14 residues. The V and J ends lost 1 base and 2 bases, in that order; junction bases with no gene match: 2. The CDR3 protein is CASSLEGATYEQYF. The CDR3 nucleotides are TGTGCCAGCAGCTTAGAGGGGGCCACCTACGAGCAGTACTTC.

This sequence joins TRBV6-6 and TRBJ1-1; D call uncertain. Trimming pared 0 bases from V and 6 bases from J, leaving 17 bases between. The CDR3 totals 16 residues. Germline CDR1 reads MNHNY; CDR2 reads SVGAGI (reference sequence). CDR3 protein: CASSYSSGRREAEAFF. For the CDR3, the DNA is TGTGCCAGCAGTTACTCGTCGGGCAGGCGTGAAGCTGAAGCTTTCTTT.

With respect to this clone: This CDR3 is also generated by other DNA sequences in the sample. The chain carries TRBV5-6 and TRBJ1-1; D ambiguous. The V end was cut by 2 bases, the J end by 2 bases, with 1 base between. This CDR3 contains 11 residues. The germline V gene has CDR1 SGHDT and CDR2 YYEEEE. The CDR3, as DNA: TGTGCCAGCAGCTTAAACACTGAAGCTTTCTTT. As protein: CASSLNTEAFF.

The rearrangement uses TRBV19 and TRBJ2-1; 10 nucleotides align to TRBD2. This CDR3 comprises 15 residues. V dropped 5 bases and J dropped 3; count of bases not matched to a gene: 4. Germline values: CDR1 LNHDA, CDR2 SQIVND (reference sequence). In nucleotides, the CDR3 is TGTGCCAGTAGTTCAGGACTAGCGGACTACAATGAGCAGTTCTTC. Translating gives CASSSGLADYNEQFF.

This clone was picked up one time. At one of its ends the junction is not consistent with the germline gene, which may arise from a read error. The CDR3 sequence is CSVRDSNEQFF. DNA of the CDR3: TGCAGTGTTAGAGACTCAAATGAGCAGTTCTTC. The V call is TRBV20-1, the J call TRBJ2-1; D gene uncertain. CDR3 length: 11 amino acids. CDR1 and CDR2 from the germline V gene are DFQATT and SNEGSKA (reference sequence).

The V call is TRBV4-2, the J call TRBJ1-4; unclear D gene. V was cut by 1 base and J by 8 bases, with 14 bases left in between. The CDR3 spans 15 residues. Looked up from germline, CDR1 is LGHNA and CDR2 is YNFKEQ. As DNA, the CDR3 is TGTGCCAGCAGCCAAGCTAGGGAAGTTTACGAAAAACTGTTTTTT. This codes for CASSQAREVYEKLFF.

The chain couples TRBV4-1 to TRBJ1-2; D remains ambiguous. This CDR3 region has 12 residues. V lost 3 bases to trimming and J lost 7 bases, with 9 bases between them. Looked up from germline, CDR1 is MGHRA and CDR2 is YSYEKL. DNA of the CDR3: TGCGCCAGCAGCCACGAGTTCCGTGGCTACACCTTC. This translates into CASSHEFRGYTF.

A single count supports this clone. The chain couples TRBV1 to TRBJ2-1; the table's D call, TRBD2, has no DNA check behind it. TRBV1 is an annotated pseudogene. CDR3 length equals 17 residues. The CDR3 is CTRDGSTHKQGNNEQFF. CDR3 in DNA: TGCACCAGAGACGGGAGCACCCATAAGCAAGGAAACAATGAGCAGTTCTTC.